Listed below are T cell receptor beta chains from one sample, sequenced in a study of blood T cell repertoires in COVID-19. Sequencing used immunoSEQ multiplex PCR; TCRdb keeps in-frame clones, though not all of them. Here the sample spans roughly 250,000 clones, approximately 83% being singletons. Sequencing was carried out using PBMCs or T cells enriched from blood (not recorded which). The receptors shown here come from a woman between 25 and 40 years old who had recovered from COVID-19. CDR3s include the opening cysteine and the closing phenylalanine or tryptophan. Each record gives: V gene, D gene, CDR3 length, clone size, J gene, CDR3 protein, CDR3 DNA. A D gene is named only where the DNA matches it firmly. The listing skips clone size in some rows; elsewhere it reads once, few, many or a size class.

V gene: TRBV5-6; D gene: TRBD1; CDR3 length: 15; clone size: -; J gene: TRBJ1-5; CDR3 protein: CASSWGQVSNQPQHF; CDR3 DNA: TGTGCCAGCAGCTGGGGACAGGTCAGCAATCAGCCCCAGCATTTT
V gene: TRBV5-3; D gene: -; CDR3 length: 16; clone size: -; J gene: TRBJ2-3; CDR3 protein: CARSSRTALLTDTQYF; CDR3 DNA: TGTGCCAGAAGCTCTAGGACAGCCCTTCTCACAGATACGCAGTATTTT
V gene: TRBV28; D gene: -; CDR3 length: 14; clone size: -; J gene: TRBJ2-1; CDR3 protein: CASKRGAVDNEQFF; CDR3 DNA: TGTGCCAGCAAAAGGGGTGCGGTGGACAATGAGCAGTTCTTC
V gene: TRBV2; D gene: -; CDR3 length: 14; clone size: -; J gene: TRBJ1-3; CDR3 protein: CASSATGYGNTIYF; CDR3 DNA: TGTGCCAGCAGTGCGACAGGTTATGGAAACACCATATATTTT
V gene: TRBV2; D gene: TRBD1; CDR3 length: 19; clone size: once; J gene: TRBJ1-5; CDR3 protein: CASSEGPGGWQGAEQPQHF; CDR3 DNA: TGTGCCAGCAGTGAAGGACCAGGAGGGTGGCAGGGGGCCGAGCAGCCCCAGCATTTT
V gene: TRBV20-1; D gene: -; CDR3 length: 11; clone size: -; J gene: TRBJ1-2; CDR3 protein: CSARTRETYTF; CDR3 DNA: TGCAGTGCTAGAACTAGGGAGACCTACACCTTC
V gene: TRBV19; D gene: TRBD1; CDR3 length: 15; clone size: -; J gene: TRBJ1-5; CDR3 protein: CASSIATGGSQPQHF; CDR3 DNA: TGTGCCAGTAGTATAGCCACAGGGGGCAGTCAGCCCCAGCATTTT
V gene: TRBV7-9; D gene: TRBD1; CDR3 length: 16; clone size: -; J gene: TRBJ2-5; CDR3 protein: CASSTPGTGVEETQYF; CDR3 DNA: TGTGCCAGCAGCACTCCCGGGACAGGGGTCGAAGAGACCCAGTACTTC
V gene: TRBV11-2; D gene: TRBD1; CDR3 length: 16; clone size: -; J gene: TRBJ1-3; CDR3 protein: CASSSGQGWTGNTIYF; CDR3 DNA: TGTGCCAGCAGCTCCGGACAGGGATGGACTGGAAACACCATATATTTT
V gene: TRBV5-4; D gene: TRBD2; CDR3 length: 16; clone size: -; J gene: TRBJ2-7; CDR3 protein: CASSPLAGGDSYEQYF; CDR3 DNA: TGTGCCAGCAGCCCCCTAGCGGGAGGCGACTCCTACGAGCAGTACTTC
V gene: TRBV6-4; D gene: TRBD2; CDR3 length: 14; clone size: -; J gene: TRBJ2-1; CDR3 protein: CASSDGLAGDEQFF; CDR3 DNA: TGTGCCAGCAGTGACGGACTAGCGGGAGATGAGCAGTTCTTC
V gene: TRBV4-2; D gene: TRBD1; CDR3 length: 17; clone size: -; J gene: TRBJ1-6; CDR3 protein: CASSENPTGQNNSPLHF; CDR3 DNA: TGTGCCAGCAGCGAAAACCCGACAGGGCAGAATAATTCACCCCTCCACTTT
V gene: TRBV2; D gene: TRBD2; CDR3 length: 18; clone size: few; J gene: TRBJ2-3; CDR3 protein: CASSLRGLGTSGVNTQYF; CDR3 DNA: TGTGCCAGCAGCCTTCGGGGGTTAGGGACTAGCGGGGTGAATACGCAGTATTTT
V gene: TRBV18; D gene: -; CDR3 length: 13; clone size: -; J gene: TRBJ1-2; CDR3 protein: CASSTIQNYGYTF; CDR3 DNA: TGTGCCAGCTCGACCATACAGAATTATGGCTACACCTTC
V gene: TRBV30; D gene: -; CDR3 length: 17; clone size: -; J gene: TRBJ2-3; CDR3 protein: CAWSFTNDRISTDTQYF; CDR3 DNA: TGTGCCTGGAGTTTTACAAACGACAGGATTAGCACAGATACGCAGTATTTT
V gene: TRBV10-3; D gene: TRBD2; CDR3 length: 16; clone size: -; J gene: TRBJ2-7; CDR3 protein: CAISGEAASGSYEQYF; CDR3 DNA: TGTGCCATCAGTGGGGAGGCGGCTAGCGGCTCCTACGAGCAGTACTTC
V gene: TRBV19; D gene: -; CDR3 length: 13; clone size: -; J gene: TRBJ1-1; CDR3 protein: CASSITRSTEAFF; CDR3 DNA: TGTGCCAGTAGTATTACGAGGAGCACTGAAGCTTTCTTT
V gene: TRBV18; D gene: TRBD2; CDR3 length: 16; clone size: -; J gene: TRBJ2-7; CDR3 protein: CASSSTLPGGSYEQYF; CDR3 DNA: TGTGCCAGCTCATCAACTTTACCGGGAGGATCTTACGAGCAGTACTTC
V gene: TRBV7-3; D gene: -; CDR3 length: 13; clone size: -; J gene: TRBJ2-1; CDR3 protein: CASSGGLSNEQFF; CDR3 DNA: TGTGCCAGCAGCGGAGGACTCTCCAATGAGCAGTTCTTC
V gene: TRBV14; D gene: -; CDR3 length: 13; clone size: -; J gene: TRBJ1-2; CDR3 protein: CASSQGQGFGYTF; CDR3 DNA: TGTGCCAGCAGCCAAGGGCAGGGTTTTGGCTACACCTTC
V gene: TRBV24-1; D gene: -; CDR3 length: 16; clone size: -; J gene: TRBJ1-2; CDR3 protein: CATSDPTRSANYGYTF; CDR3 DNA: TGTGCCACCAGTGACCCTACGAGGTCAGCTAACTATGGCTACACCTTC
V gene: TRBV4-1; D gene: TRBD1; CDR3 length: 15; clone size: -; J gene: TRBJ2-7; CDR3 protein: CASSRPGTGDREQYF; CDR3 DNA: TGCGCCAGCAGCCGTCCCGGGACAGGGGACCGCGAGCAGTACTTC
V gene: TRBV9; D gene: -; CDR3 length: 13; clone size: -; J gene: TRBJ1-1; CDR3 protein: CASSAQGNTEAFF; CDR3 DNA: TGTGCCAGCAGCGCTCAGGGGAACACTGAAGCTTTCTTT
V gene: TRBV5-8; D gene: -; CDR3 length: 13; clone size: -; J gene: TRBJ2-1; CDR3 protein: CASKGWGLHEQFF; CDR3 DNA: TGTGCCAGCAAAGGGTGGGGGCTTCATGAGCAGTTCTTC
V gene: TRBV7-9; D gene: TRBD2; CDR3 length: 15; clone size: -; J gene: TRBJ2-3; CDR3 protein: CASSSRGGRRDTQYF; CDR3 DNA: TGTGCCAGCAGCTCGCGGGGGGGCCGAAGAGATACGCAGTATTTT
V gene: TRBV2; D gene: -; CDR3 length: 15; clone size: -; J gene: TRBJ2-7; CDR3 protein: CASRYSTTTSYEQYF; CDR3 DNA: TGTGCCAGCAGATACTCGACTACCACTTCTTACGAGCAGTACTTC
V gene: TRBV28; D gene: -; CDR3 length: 18; clone size: once; J gene: TRBJ1-3; CDR3 protein: CASSLPTGSKASGNTIYF; CDR3 DNA: TGTGCCAGCAGCCTACCTACAGGGAGTAAGGCCTCTGGAAACACCATATATTTT
V gene: TRBV24-1; D gene: TRBD1; CDR3 length: 16; clone size: -; J gene: TRBJ2-1; CDR3 protein: CATSDLRGRGGNEQFF; CDR3 DNA: TGTGCCACCAGTGATTTAAGGGGGCGAGGGGGCAATGAGCAGTTCTTC
V gene: TRBV19; D gene: TRBD2; CDR3 length: 14; clone size: once; J gene: TRBJ2-7; CDR3 protein: CASSSTGTTYEQYF; CDR3 DNA: TGTGCCAGTAGTTCCACCGGGACTACCTACGAGCAGTACTTC
V gene: TRBV6-5; D gene: TRBD2; CDR3 length: 15; clone size: -; J gene: TRBJ2-1; CDR3 protein: CASSSGTSVHNEQFF; CDR3 DNA: TGTGCCAGCAGCTCCGGGACTAGCGTCCACAATGAGCAGTTCTTC
V gene: TRBV18; D gene: TRBD2; CDR3 length: 17; clone size: -; J gene: TRBJ2-2; CDR3 protein: CASSSGLAGTNTGELFF; CDR3 DNA: TGTGCCAGCTCATCAGGACTAGCGGGGACTAACACCGGGGAGCTGTTTTTT
V gene: TRBV5-1; D gene: TRBD1; CDR3 length: 17; clone size: -; J gene: TRBJ1-1; CDR3 protein: CASSLAIQTGMNTEAFF; CDR3 DNA: TGCGCCAGCAGCTTGGCGATCCAGACAGGGATGAACACTGAAGCTTTCTTT
V gene: TRBV30; D gene: -; CDR3 length: 17; clone size: -; J gene: TRBJ1-6; CDR3 protein: CAWSDGVDSANNSPLHF; CDR3 DNA: TGTGCCTGGAGTGATGGAGTCGATTCGGCCAATAATTCACCCCTCCACTTT